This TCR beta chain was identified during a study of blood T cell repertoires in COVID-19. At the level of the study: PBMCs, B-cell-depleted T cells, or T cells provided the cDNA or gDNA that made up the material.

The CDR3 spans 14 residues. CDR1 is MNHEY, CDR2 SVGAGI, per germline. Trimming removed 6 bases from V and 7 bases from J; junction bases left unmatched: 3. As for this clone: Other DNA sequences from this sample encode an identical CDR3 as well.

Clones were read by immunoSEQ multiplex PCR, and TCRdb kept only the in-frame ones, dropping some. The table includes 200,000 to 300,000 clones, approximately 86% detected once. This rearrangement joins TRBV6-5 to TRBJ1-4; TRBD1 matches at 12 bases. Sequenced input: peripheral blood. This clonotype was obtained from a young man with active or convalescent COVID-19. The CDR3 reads CASSRDRGREKLFF. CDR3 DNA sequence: TGTGCCAGCAGCAGGGACAGGGGGCGTGAAAAACTGTTTTTT.